Listed below are T cell receptor beta chains from one sample, sequenced in a study of T cell responses to AZD1222 COVID-19 vaccine. The data were produced by immunoSEQ multiplex PCR, yet TCRdb's version contains in-frame clones alone and is incomplete. The top ten clones hold over 15% of a sample with about 57,000 clones, approximately 86% of them seen once. The specimen was peripheral blood, collected on day 0 of AZD1222 vaccination. The receptors come from an adult in good health. Both conserved end residues are part of each CDR3. Fields, in order: J gene, V gene, clone size, D gene, CDR3 DNA, CDR3 protein. D genes are given only for firm matches. Not all rows give a size; the values are once, few, many and, for expanded clones, a class.

J gene: TRBJ1-2; V gene: TRBV7-2; clone size: -; D gene: -; CDR3 DNA: TGTGCCAGCAGCTTCCAGGCTGACTATGGCTACACCTTC; CDR3 protein: CASSFQADYGYTF
J gene: TRBJ2-2; V gene: TRBV19; clone size: -; D gene: -; CDR3 DNA: TGTGCCAGCCAGACAGACTACACCGGGGAGCTGTTTTTT; CDR3 protein: CASQTDYTGELFF
J gene: TRBJ2-7; V gene: TRBV3-1/TRBV3-2; clone size: once; D gene: TRBD1; CDR3 DNA: TGTGCCAGCAGCCAAGAAACAGGGGGCTACGAGCAGTACTTC; CDR3 protein: CASSQETGGYEQYF
J gene: TRBJ2-2; V gene: TRBV12-3/TRBV12-4; clone size: once; D gene: -; CDR3 DNA: TGTGCCAGCACCAGGGGGAACACCGGGGAGCTGTTTTTT; CDR3 protein: CASTRGNTGELFF
J gene: TRBJ2-3; V gene: TRBV4-1; clone size: -; D gene: TRBD2; CDR3 DNA: TGCGCCAGCAGCCAAGATCCGGGACTAGCGGGAGGGCCGACAGATACGCAGTATTTT; CDR3 protein: CASSQDPGLAGGPTDTQYF
J gene: TRBJ1-2; V gene: TRBV28; clone size: -; D gene: TRBD1; CDR3 DNA: TGTGCCAGCAGTCGGACGGGGACAGGCGGTGGCTACACCTTC; CDR3 protein: CASSRTGTGGGYTF
J gene: TRBJ2-7; V gene: TRBV30; clone size: once; D gene: TRBD2; CDR3 DNA: TGTGCCTGTAAGCCAAGCGGGAGCTCCTACGAGCAGTACTTC; CDR3 protein: CACKPSGSSYEQYF
J gene: TRBJ2-7; V gene: TRBV6-2/TRBV6-3; clone size: -; D gene: TRBD2; CDR3 DNA: TGTGCCAGCAGGCCTCGACTAGCGGGAGAACGTGAGCAGTACTTC; CDR3 protein: CASRPRLAGEREQYF
J gene: TRBJ2-3; V gene: TRBV7-3; clone size: once; D gene: -; CDR3 DNA: TGTGCCAGCAGCCCCGACACAGATACGCAGTATTTT; CDR3 protein: CASSPDTDTQYF
J gene: TRBJ2-7; V gene: TRBV19; clone size: -; D gene: -; CDR3 DNA: TGTGCCAGTAGTATTGGGGCTTCCTACGAGCAGTACTTC; CDR3 protein: CASSIGASYEQYF